Shown below are 30 T cell receptor beta chains from a single sample sequenced in a study of cytomegalovirus exposure and HLA in healthy donors. The primer mix had 60 Vbeta and 13 Jbeta primers. Generated by immunoSEQ multiplex PCR, the TCRdb table keeps only in-frame clones and is missing some. The sample contains more than 95,000 clones, about four fifths of which appear only once. The sequenced material came from PBMCs. The receptors were sampled from a man aged 30-40 years in good health and CMV-seronegative.

The chain combines TRBV6-4 with TRBJ2-1; D might be TRBD1 (6 bases). The V end was cut by 3 bases, the J end by 7 bases, with 13 bases between. The CDR3 is 14 amino acids. Germline V gives CDR1 MRHNA, CDR2 SNTAGT. The CDR3 DNA sequence: TGTGCCAGCAGTGAACAGGGACGAGGGAATGAGCAGTTCTTC. Its protein is CASSEQGRGNEQFF.

The chain joins TRBV10-3 to TRBJ2-3, with 7 bases matching TRBD1. There are 15 residues in the CDR3. CDR1 and CDR2 from the germline V gene are ENHRY and SYGVKD. V was pared by 0 bases and J by 0 bases, with 0 bases of the junction left unmatched. This CDR3 is CAISESTGSTDTQYF. The CDR3 DNA follows: TGTGCCATCAGTGAGTCGACAGGGAGCACAGATACGCAGTATTTT.

Here the CDR3 DNA reads TGTGCCAGCACCACTGGGGGCGCGGAGCCCCAGCATTTT. The encoded protein is CASTTGGAEPQHF. The chain uses TRBV28 and TRBJ1-5; TRBD1 might be the D (6 bases). Looked up from germline, CDR1 is MDHEN and CDR2 is SYDVKM. V dropped 7 bases and J dropped 8 bases, with 15 bases sitting between them. The CDR3 length is 13 residues.

As DNA, the CDR3 is TGCGCCAGCAGCCAAGATGCAGGAACTGGAAACACCATATATTTT. This encodes CASSQDAGTGNTIYF. The V and J genes are TRBV4-3 and TRBJ1-3; no reliable D call. The germline V gene encodes CDR1 LGHNA and CDR2 YSLEER. This CDR3 is 15 amino acids long. V lost 0 bases and J lost 2, with 8 bases in between.

The rearrangement links TRBV2 to TRBJ1-6, with 7 bases lining up with TRBD1. Germline lookup yields CDR1 SNHLY and CDR2 FYNNEI. The V and J ends lost 2 bases and 9 bases, in that order; junction bases with no gene match: 4. CDR3 length: 14 residues. CDR3 sequence reads: CASSETRGVSPLHF. The CDR3 DNA reads TGTGCCAGCAGTGAAACCAGGGGGGTTTCACCCCTCCACTTT.

V usage is TRBV7-9 and J usage is TRBJ1-5; D gene unclear. The CDR3 has 16 amino acids. Trimming cost V 0 bases and J 0 bases, with 9 bases left between them. Germline loops: CDR1 SEHNR, CDR2 FQNEAQ (reference sequence). CDR3 loop: CASSLAHGVSNQPQHF. The CDR3 coding sequence is TGTGCCAGCAGCTTAGCGCACGGGGTTAGCAATCAGCCCCAGCATTTT.

This chain links TRBV29-1 with TRBJ2-5; 9 positions match TRBD1. CDR1 and CDR2 from the germline V gene are SQVTM and ANQGSEA. Losses at the gene ends were 6 bases for V and 5 bases for J; bases not matched to a gene: 4. This CDR3 is built from 12 residues. The CDR3 sequence: CSVGDRVETQYF. CDR3 nucleotide sequence: TGCAGCGTGGGGGACAGGGTGGAGACCCAGTACTTC.

The chain carries TRBV13 and TRBJ2-4, with TRBD1 matching over 8 bases. The germline gives CDR1 PRHDT, CDR2 FYEKMQ (reference sequence). The CDR3 totals 14 residues. Trimming took 3 bases from V and 9 from J; bases not matched to a gene: 7. The CDR3 DNA is TGTGCCAGCAGCTTTGGTGGACAGGGAACCATTCAGTACTTC. Its protein is CASSFGGQGTIQYF.

V is TRBV2 and J is TRBJ1-3, with 7 bases lining up with TRBD1. V trimming: 5 bases; J trimming: 0 bases; junction bases outside the gene matches: 7. Germline values: CDR1 SNHLY, CDR2 FYNNEI. The CDR3 loop spans 16 amino acids. The CDR3 reads CASSPPWTGSGNTIYF. In DNA form, the CDR3 reads TGTGCCAGCAGTCCCCCTTGGACAGGCTCTGGAAACACCATATATTTT.

The chain is built from TRBV1 and TRBJ1-5. TRBV1 is flagged as a pseudogene. CDR3 length: 16 residues. The CDR3 DNA is TGCACCAGCAGAACCAAAGAGAGATATAGCAATCAGCCCCAGCATTTT. It specifies CTSRTKERYSNQPQHF.

The chain couples TRBV4-3 to TRBJ2-7; D is undetermined. The V gene lost 1 base and the J gene lost 0 bases, with 7 bases spanning the gap. The CDR3 has 14 amino acids. Germline lookup yields CDR1 LGHNA and CDR2 YSLEER. The CDR3 spells CASSQVGVSYEQYF. The CDR3 DNA is TGCGCCAGCAGCCAAGTGGGCGTCTCCTACGAGCAGTACTTC.

This chain joins TRBV2 and TRBJ1-6; the D is unclear. Trimming took off 8 bases at V and 0 bases at J, with 8 bases between the two ends. The CDR3 extends over 14 amino acids. Germline V gives CDR1 SNHLY, CDR2 FYNNEI. This CDR3 is CASGLSSYNSPLHF. The CDR3 region has the DNA TGTGCCAGCGGACTAAGCTCCTATAATTCACCCCTCCACTTT. The whole variable domain, filled in from reference TRBV2 and TRBJ1-6, reads EPEVTQTPSHQVTQMGQEVILRCVPISNHLYFYWYRQILGQKVEFLVSFYNNEISEKSEIFDDQFSVERPDGSNFTLKIRSTKLEDSAMYFCASGLSSYNSPLHFGNGTRLTVT.

The rearrangement links TRBV6-6 to TRBJ2-7, with D perhaps matching TRBD1 (6 bases). The CDR3 is 14 residues long. Between the trimmed V and J ends, which lost 7 bases and 4 bases, there was a span of 17 bases. The germline gives CDR1 MNHNY, CDR2 SVGAGI (reference sequence). CDR3 coding DNA: TGTGCCAGCAATTCAAGACAGGCCACGTACGAGCAGTACTTC. Protein: CASNSRQATYEQYF.

This clone appeared a single time. V gene TRBV29-1 combines with J gene TRBJ1-2, with 9 nucleotides matching TRBD1. This CDR3 is 14 amino acids long. Germline trimming cut 6 bases from V and 4 bases from J; bases unmatched to any gene: 9. From germline, CDR1 is SQVTM and CDR2 ANQGSEA. In nucleotides, the CDR3 is TGCAGCGTCGTAGGGGGACAGGGAAGCTATGGCTACACCTTC. It translates to CSVVGGQGSYGYTF. The full variable domain, in which reference TRBV29-1 and TRBJ1-2 provide the parts outside the CDR3, is SAVISQKPSRDICQRGTSLTIQCQVDSQVTMMFWYRQQPGQSLTLIATANQGSEATYESGFVIDKFPISRPNLTFSTLTVSNMSPEDSSIYLCSVVGGQGSYGYTFGSGTRLTVV.

This clone was found a few times. This chain connects TRBV28 to TRBJ2-6, with D unclear. This CDR3 has 17 residues. V lost 10 bases to trimming and J lost 0 bases, with 19 bases between them. CDR1 is MDHEN, CDR2 SYDVKM, per germline. The CDR3 loop is CATQRSARFSGANVLTF. Written as DNA, the CDR3 is TGTGCCACCCAACGAAGCGCCCGCTTCTCTGGGGCCAACGTCCTGACTTTC.

The V gene is TRBV10-3, the J gene TRBJ1-3, with 7 bases matching TRBD1. This CDR3 contains 15 residues. Germline trimming cut 4 bases from V and 3 bases from J; bases unmatched to any gene: 6. Germline loops: CDR1 ENHRY, CDR2 SYGVKD. CDR3: CAISGEGGFGNTIYF. The CDR3 DNA reads as TGTGCCATCAGTGGGGAAGGGGGCTTTGGAAACACCATATATTTT.

The chain combines TRBV4-1 with TRBJ2-1; 14 bases are a match to TRBD2. V was clipped by 5 bases and J by 8 bases; unmatched bases: 8. Germline CDR1 is MGHRA and CDR2 is YSYEKL. CDR3 length: 16 residues. For the CDR3, the DNA is TGCGCCAGCAGCTTTCGACTAGCGGGAGGGAGGGATGAGCAGTTCTTC. The encoded protein is CASSFRLAGGRDEQFF.

This chain links TRBV6-5 with TRBJ2-5, with D unresolved. This CDR3 contains 13 residues. Germline CDR1 MNHEY, CDR2 SVGAGI. V was cut by 6 bases and J by 5 bases, with 13 bases left in between. The CDR3 nucleotides read TGTGCCAGCAGGAGGTTACGGTCGGAGACCCAGTACTTC. Encoded protein: CASRRLRSETQYF.

This clone occurred once. The gene calls are TRBV29-1 and TRBJ2-2; 9 bases are a match to TRBD1. J lost 6 bases, V lost 8 bases, and 4 bases had no gene match. Germline-derived CDR1 and CDR2 are SQVTM and ANQGSEA. The CDR3 covers 12 residues. This chain's CDR3 is CSSTGGPGELFF. Here the CDR3 DNA reads TGCAGCTCCACAGGGGGCCCCGGGGAGCTGTTTTTT.

The chain is built from TRBV5-4 and TRBJ2-7; 9 nucleotides align to TRBD1. CDR3 length equals 13 residues. J gave up 3 bases and V 7 bases, and 5 bases lay outside the gene matches. Germline CDR1 is SGHNT and CDR2 is YYREEE (reference sequence). CDR3 coding DNA: TGTGCCAGCGGATCGACAGGGGGCTACGAGCAGTACTTC. Its protein product is CASGSTGGYEQYF.

This clone was counted a few times. The V gene is TRBV4-1, the J gene TRBJ1-2, with 7 bases that match TRBD1. The junction had 7 bases not matched to a gene; V was cut back by 1 base and J by 2 bases. Germline CDR1 reads MGHRA; CDR2 reads YSYEKL. This CDR3 has 16 residues. The DNA of the CDR3 is TGCGCCAGCAGCCAAGCCTTTACAGGGGCGAACTATGGCTACACCTTC. Translation gives CASSQAFTGANYGYTF.

CDR3 sequence reads: CASSQRDGTDTQYF. The CDR3 nucleotides are TGTGCCAGCAGCCAGCGGGACGGCACAGATACGCAGTATTTT. The rearrangement joins TRBV11-3 to TRBJ2-3, with 7 bases identical to TRBD2. Per the germline V gene, CDR1 is SGHNT and CDR2 is YENEEA. V lost 5 bases, J lost 1 base, and 3 bases stayed unmatched. The CDR3 length is 14 residues.

The chain uses TRBV7-8 and TRBJ1-5; weak D call: TRBD1 (5 bases). The CDR3 sequence is 16 residues long. Germline CDR1 reads SGHVS; CDR2 reads FQNEAQ. V lost 1 base and J lost 0, with 10 bases in between. For the CDR3, the DNA is TGTGCCAGCAGCTTAGTCGCCAGGGATAGCAATCAGCCCCAGCATTTT. Translating gives CASSLVARDSNQPQHF.

V usage is TRBV7-9 and J usage is TRBJ1-5; 9 bases map to TRBD1. This CDR3 has 16 amino acids. V lost 2 bases, J lost 6 bases, and 8 bases stayed unmatched. Germline CDR1 SEHNR, CDR2 FQNEAQ (reference sequence). CDR3 sequence: CASSLSRTGVIQPQHF. In DNA, the CDR3 is TGTGCCAGCAGCTTATCTAGGACAGGGGTAATTCAGCCCCAGCATTTT.

The chain uses TRBV5-1 and TRBJ2-7, with 8 bases lining up with TRBD1. CDR1 SGHRS and CDR2 YFSETQ come from the germline V gene. This CDR3 spans 15 amino acids. V was pared by 4 bases and J by 2 bases, with 8 bases of the junction left unmatched. The CDR3, as DNA: TGCGCCAGCAGCCCCAGGGGGCTCGTGCCCTACGAGCAGTACTTC. It encodes CASSPRGLVPYEQYF.

V usage is TRBV4-3 and J usage is TRBJ2-3, with 10 bases identical to TRBD1. This CDR3 is 15 amino acids long. Germline assignment: CDR1 LGHNA and CDR2 YSLEER. Trimming cost V 5 bases and J 2 bases; bases outside gene matches: 4. CDR3 protein: CASSSGQGPTDTQYF. In nucleotides, the CDR3 is TGCGCCAGCAGCTCGGGACAGGGGCCCACAGATACGCAGTATTTT.

This clone was counted only a few times. V is TRBV5-8 and J is TRBJ2-5; TRBD2 matches at 7 bases. The CDR3 runs 14 residues. V lost 0 bases to trimming and J lost 3 bases; unmatched junction nucleotides: 2. Per germline, CDR1 SGHTS and CDR2 YDEGEE. In DNA, the CDR3 is TGTGCCAGCAGCTTGGCGGGGGGAGAAGAGACCCAGTACTTC. This codes for CASSLAGGEETQYF.

A few counts support this clone. The gene calls are TRBV7-2 and TRBJ1-5; perhaps TRBD1 as D (5 bases). The CDR3 is 13 amino acids. V was shortened by 4 bases and J by 2 bases, with 6 bases between the two germline ends. The germline V gene has CDR1 SGHTA and CDR2 FQGNSA. CDR3 sequence (DNA): TGTGCCAGCAGCTCGGGGGGCAATCAGCCCCAGCATTTT. Translated, it gives CASSSGGNQPQHF. The variable domain in full, completed from reference TRBV7-2 and TRBJ1-5, reads GAGVSQSPSNKVTEKGKDVELRCDPISGHTALYWYRQSLGQGLEFLIYFQGNSAPDKSGLPSDRFSAERTGGSVSTLTIQRTQQEDSAVYLCASSSGGNQPQHFGDGTRLSIL.

The chain links TRBV10-3 to TRBJ1-1, with TRBD1 identical over 9 bases. V gave up 7 bases and J gave up 1 base; unmatched junction bases: 7. Germline V gene lookup returns CDR1 ENHRY and CDR2 SYGVKD. The CDR3 contains 15 residues. CDR3 in amino acids: CAITSPGQGNTEAFF. The CDR3 region has the DNA TGTGCCATCACATCTCCGGGACAGGGGAACACTGAAGCTTTCTTT.

The CDR3 DNA is TGTGCCAGCAGCCTCGCGGGAGGGCCGGACGAGCAGTACTTC. This codes for CASSLAGGPDEQYF. The chain uses TRBV14 and TRBJ2-7; 9 positions match TRBD2. Germline V gene data show CDR1 as SGHDN and CDR2 as FVKESK. Germline trimming cut 4 bases from V and 5 bases from J; bases unmatched to any gene: 6. The CDR3 is 14 residues long.